This T cell receptor beta chain was identified during a study of T cell responses to AZD1222 COVID-19 vaccine. General study findings and limits: Within unmutated variant regions lay the reported targets of nearly half of spike-specific TCRs. Baseline serostatus was positive in only a handful of AZD1222 recipients.

To note about this clone: Its antigen is currently unknown.

Clones were sequenced by immunoSEQ multiplex PCR, and TCRdb holds only the in-frame ones, with some missing. This sample has roughly 150,000 clones, with 92% found just once. The sequencing used peripheral blood, collected 28 days after the second AZD1222 dose. The receptor comes from an adult who received the AZD1222 COVID-19 vaccine.

For the CDR3, the DNA is TGTGCCAGCAGCGACAGCCAAGCTCTCTATGGCTACACCTTC. The encoded protein is CASSDSQALYGYTF. The rearrangement links TRBV5-4 to TRBJ1-2; D is perhaps TRBD1 (5 bases). Per the germline V gene, CDR1 is SGHNT and CDR2 is YYREEE (reference sequence). The CDR3 is 14 amino acids. The germline V and J ends were trimmed by 4 bases and 4 bases, with 14 bases remaining between them.